This TCR beta chain was documented in a study of CD8 T cells in Susac syndrome. Findings and limits, study-wide: The TCR sequencing and HLA analysis in the study involved a relatively small number of individuals, as the study acknowledged.

The V gene lost 6 bases and the J gene lost 0 bases, with 12 bases spanning the gap. Per the germline V gene, CDR1 is SGHDN and CDR2 is FVKESK. CDR3 size: 15 residues. About this clonotype: Its antigen is not known.

Reverse transcription of roughly 0.5 to 1 ug RNA used random hexamers. Amplification of TCR beta CDR3 spanned 54 Vbeta and 13 Jbeta via immunoSEQ multiplex PCR. One entry per CDR3 protein, called by TCRdb with MiXCR from the immunoSEQ multiplex PCR reads. The data contain 300,000 or so distinct CDR3 sequences, under 95% of them singletons. Sequencing of TCR beta, carried out with a high-throughput approach, was applied to CD8+ and CD4+ T cells from the blood. Negative magnetic isolation gave CD8+ and CD4+ cells; FACS enriched CD8+ TEMRA. The J gene is TRBJ2-1, the V gene TRBV14, with no clear D. This clonotype was obtained from a human donor with multiple sclerosis. Sample: CD4+ T cells from PBMCs. In DNA, the CDR3 is TGTGCCAGCAGTTCACTCCTACCCTCCTACAATGAGCAGTTCTTC. Its translation is CASSSLLPSYNEQFF.